One and the same sample provided the 29 T cell receptor beta chains below, sequenced in a study of cytomegalovirus exposure and HLA in healthy donors. The primer mix had 60 Vbeta and 13 Jbeta primers. Measured with immunoSEQ multiplex PCR; TCRdb has only the in-frame clones, and not every one. The sample data list around 140,000 clones. Material for sequencing was PBMCs. The source is a male donor in good health and CMV-seronegative.

The V call is TRBV6-1, the J call TRBJ2-1; D not resolved. Germline CDR1 reads MNHNS; CDR2 reads SASEGT. V lost 0 bases to trimming and J lost 7 bases, with 4 bases between them. This CDR3 region has 12 residues. The CDR3 region is CASSEARNEQFF. The CDR3 coding sequence is TGTGCCAGCAGTGAAGCGCGGAATGAGCAGTTCTTC.

The CDR3 nucleotides are TGCGCCAGCAGCTTGTCGGTAGCGGGAGAGGCAGATACGCAGTATTTT. This encodes CASSLSVAGEADTQYF. The gene calls are TRBV5-1 and TRBJ2-3; 9 bases map to TRBD2. The CDR3 has 16 residues. Germline CDR1 and CDR2: SGHRS and YFSETQ. The J segment lost 4 bases and the V segment lost 1 base, leaving 7 bases of the junction unmatched.

This sequence joins TRBV7-9 and TRBJ1-2, with D uncertain. Germline CDR1 and CDR2: SEHNR and FQNEAQ (reference sequence). The CDR3 runs 14 residues. V was clipped by 0 bases and J by 8 bases, with 13 bases between them. CDR3 in DNA: TGTGCCAGCAGCTTAGCACACAGCTTATTGGGCTACACCTTC. Protein product: CASSLAHSLLGYTF.

CDR3 region: CASSLGLEGGPTFSDTQYF. The CDR3 coding sequence is TGCGCCAGCAGCTTGGGACTTGAGGGAGGGCCGACGTTTTCAGATACGCAGTATTTT. The chain has TRBV5-1 and TRBJ2-3; 7 nucleotides agree with TRBD2. Germline CDR1 is SGHRS and CDR2 is YFSETQ. CDR3 length: 19 residues. The V segment lost 0 bases and the J segment 4 bases; nucleotides outside the gene matches: 17.

The rearrangement joins TRBV18 to TRBJ1-3; TRBD1 is a possible D gene (5 bases). The CDR3 contains 16 residues. V gave up 2 bases and J gave up 0 bases, with 11 bases separating them. Per germline, CDR1 KGHSH and CDR2 LQKENI. CDR3 sequence: CASSPEAGGSGNTIYF. DNA for the CDR3: TGTGCCAGCTCACCAGAGGCGGGGGGCTCTGGAAACACCATATATTTT.

The chain uses TRBV18 and TRBJ1-5; TRBD1 matches at 10 bases. The V and J ends lost 3 bases and 7 bases, in that order; junction bases with no gene match: 3. CDR1 KGHSH and CDR2 LQKENI come from the germline V gene. This CDR3 is built from 14 residues. This CDR3 reads CASSPGTGEQPQHF. Written as DNA, the CDR3 is TGTGCCAGCTCACCCGGGACAGGGGAACAGCCCCAGCATTTT.

This CDR3 reads CASSLDSVDEQFF. The CDR3 DNA sequence: TGCGCCAGCAGCTTAGATTCGGTCGATGAGCAGTTCTTC. This rearrangement joins TRBV5-1 to TRBJ2-1; D unresolved. V dropped 2 bases and J dropped 8 bases, with 11 bases sitting between them. The CDR3 is 13 amino acids. The V gene's germline CDR1 is SGHRS and CDR2 YFSETQ.

The chain joins TRBV28 to TRBJ1-5, with D possibly matching TRBD1 (5 bases). The CDR3 extends over 14 amino acids. With 6 bases removed from V and 6 bases from J, the gap between germline ends came to 15 bases. Germline-derived CDR1 and CDR2 are MDHEN and SYDVKM. CDR3 in DNA: TGTGCCAGCAGCCGGGGGGGGTCTGGTCAGCCCCAGCATTTT. Its translation is CASSRGGSGQPQHF.

This sequence joins TRBV28 and TRBJ1-2; maybe TRBD1 (6 bases). V was shortened by 6 bases and J by 8 bases, with 13 bases between the two germline ends. The CDR3 runs 12 residues. The germline CDR1 and CDR2 sequences are MDHEN and SYDVKM. CDR3 DNA sequence: TGTGCCAGCAGCCTGGACAGTCGCGGCTACACCTTC. Translation gives CASSLDSRGYTF.

The gene calls are TRBV10-3 and TRBJ1-1; D ambiguous. The CDR3 has 13 residues. Per the germline V gene, CDR1 is ENHRY and CDR2 is SYGVKD. V was cut by 4 bases and J by 1 base, with 7 bases left in between. The CDR3: CAISALSNTEAFF. The CDR3 DNA follows: TGTGCCATCAGTGCGCTATCGAACACTGAAGCTTTCTTT.

V is TRBV6-5 and J is TRBJ1-3; D is unclear. Germline loops: CDR1 MNHEY, CDR2 SVGAGI. The length of the CDR3 is 14 residues. V shed 4 bases and J shed 2 bases, with 9 bases lying between them. The CDR3, as DNA: TGTGCCAGCAGTTTCCGGGATGCTGGAAACACCATATATTTT. It yields the protein CASSFRDAGNTIYF.

J is TRBJ2-3 and V is TRBV30, with D tentatively TRBD2 (6 bases). The CDR3 sequence is 16 residues long. Germline CDR1 GTSNPN, CDR2 SVGIG (reference sequence). Trimming removed 2 bases at V and 5 bases at J, with 20 bases between. The CDR3 sequence is CAWSRSSSSRGDTQYF. The CDR3 region has the DNA TGTGCCTGGAGTAGGTCCAGCTCCTCGCGGGGAGATACGCAGTATTTT.

CDR3 nucleotide sequence: TGTGCCACCCCCGGGACAGCAAAAACGCCCGAGTTCTTC. It specifies CATPGTAKTPEFF. This chain connects TRBV19 to TRBJ2-1, with 7 nucleotides matching TRBD1. Germline V gene lookup returns CDR1 LNHDA and CDR2 SQIVND (reference sequence). Trimming cost V 10 bases and J 14 bases; bases outside gene matches: 17. The length of the CDR3 is 13 residues.

This chain's CDR3 is CASSYQGTGVGYGYTF. As DNA, the CDR3 is TGTGCCAGCAGCTATCAAGGGACAGGGGTAGGCTATGGCTACACCTTC. The rearrangement links TRBV7-2 to TRBJ1-2; 10 bases align to TRBD1. V was clipped by 4 bases and J by 4 bases; unmatched bases: 9. This CDR3 region has 16 residues. In germline, CDR1 is SGHTA, CDR2 FQGNSA.

V usage is TRBV7-2 and J usage is TRBJ2-3; a weak D match, TRBD1 (5 bases). The CDR3 loop spans 15 amino acids. Germline V gene lookup returns CDR1 SGHTA and CDR2 FQGNSA. V was pared by 5 bases and J by 6 bases, with 18 bases between. The CDR3 sequence: CASSIRPMSGDTQYF. The CDR3, as DNA: TGTGCCAGCAGCATACGACCCATGTCAGGGGATACGCAGTATTTT. The variable domain in full, completed from reference TRBV7-2 and TRBJ2-3, reads GAGVSQSPSNKVTEKGKDVELRCDPISGHTALYWYRQSLGQGLEFLIYFQGNSAPDKSGLPSDRFSAERTGGSVSTLTIQRTQQEDSAVYLCASSIRPMSGDTQYFGPGTRLTVL.

The rearrangement links TRBV7-8 to TRBJ2-7; a possible D gene is TRBD2 (5 bases). CDR3 length equals 17 residues. The germline V gene encodes CDR1 SGHVS and CDR2 FQNEAQ. V lost 3 bases and J lost 4, with 22 bases in between. The CDR3 sequence is CASSFESGNALKYEQYF. The CDR3 DNA reads TGTGCCAGCAGCTTCGAGAGCGGAAACGCGCTTAAGTACGAGCAGTACTTC.

The chain joins TRBV15 to TRBJ2-1, with D maybe TRBD2 (6 bases). The CDR3 is 17 amino acids. Germline CDR1 and CDR2: LNHNV and YYDKDF (reference sequence). Trimming took off 3 bases at V and 8 bases at J, with 23 bases between the two ends. The CDR3 here is CATSSGAWRDLVDEQFF. The CDR3 nucleotides read TGTGCCACCAGCAGTGGGGCATGGCGGGACCTTGTTGATGAGCAGTTCTTC. Looking up the rest from reference TRBV15 and TRBJ2-1 gives the full variable domain: DAMVIQNPRYQVTQFGKPVTLSCSQTLNHNVMYWYQQKSSQAPKLLFHYYDKDFNNEADTPDNFQSRRPNTSFCFLDIRSPGLGDTAMYLCATSSGAWRDLVDEQFFGPGTRLTVL.

The genes are TRBV18 and TRBJ1-1; 9 bases match TRBD1. V was clipped by 4 bases and J by 5 bases; unmatched bases: 5. CDR3 length: 14 amino acids. Per germline, CDR1 KGHSH and CDR2 LQKENI. This CDR3 reads CASSQDRGGTEAFF. Written as DNA, the CDR3 is TGTGCCAGCTCACAGGACAGGGGAGGGACTGAAGCTTTCTTT.

The V and J genes are TRBV2 and TRBJ2-2; D not resolved. The V end was cut by 2 bases, the J end by 2 bases, with 12 bases between. This CDR3 is 16 amino acids long. The germline V gene has CDR1 SNHLY and CDR2 FYNNEI. The DNA of the CDR3 is TGTGCCAGCAGTGAATTAGGCGGTGCTAACACCGGGGAGCTGTTTTTT. Translation: CASSELGGANTGELFF.

This chain links TRBV14 with TRBJ2-1, with 8 bases that match TRBD1. CDR3 length: 16 residues. The germline CDR1 and CDR2 sequences are SGHDN and FVKESK. V lost 0 bases to trimming and J lost 4 bases; unmatched junction nucleotides: 5. CDR3 DNA sequence: TGTGCCAGCAGCCAAGATAGGACAGGGTATTACAATGAGCAGTTCTTC. As protein: CASSQDRTGYYNEQFF.

This chain connects TRBV2 to TRBJ1-1, with D unclear. Deletions cut 3 bases from V and 1 base from J, with 9 bases between. This CDR3 is 14 amino acids long. Germline lookup yields CDR1 SNHLY and CDR2 FYNNEI. CDR3 DNA: TGTGCCAGCAGTGATGTTAGGAGGAACACTGAAGCTTTCTTT. Translated, it gives CASSDVRRNTEAFF.

The chain carries TRBV7-3 and TRBJ1-1; D ambiguous. The CDR3 contains 14 residues. Germline CDR1 and CDR2: SGHTA and FQGTGA. Trimming removed 2 bases at V and 4 bases at J, with 11 bases between. The DNA for the CDR3 is TGTGCCAGCAGCTTAGAGGAGGGAGGCACTGAAGCTTTCTTT. Translating gives CASSLEEGGTEAFF.

This chain links TRBV28 with TRBJ2-1, with D uncertain. This CDR3 contains 12 residues. The V gene's germline CDR1 is MDHEN and CDR2 SYDVKM. V dropped 8 bases and J dropped 8 bases, with 13 bases sitting between them. The CDR3 bases are TGTGCCAGCGGCTTGCCTTTTGATGAGCAGTTCTTC. Its protein product is CASGLPFDEQFF. The entire variable domain, with the rest obtained from reference TRBV28 and TRBJ2-1, is as follows: DVKVTQSSRYLVKRTGEKVFLECVQDMDHENMFWYRQDPGLGLRLIYFSYDVKMKEKGDIPEGYSVSREKKERFSLILESASTNQTSMYLCASGLPFDEQFFGPGTRLTVL.

The V gene is TRBV19, the J gene TRBJ2-7; 7 bases are a match to TRBD1. With 5 bases clipped from V and 8 bases from J, the junction kept 9 bases outside the gene matches. Germline CDR1 reads LNHDA; CDR2 reads SQIVND (reference sequence). The CDR3 covers 13 residues. The CDR3 DNA sequence: TGTGCCAGTAGTGTCCCAGGGGGAGACCAGCAGTACTTC. It specifies CASSVPGGDQQYF.

The V call is TRBV20-1, the J call TRBJ2-5; possible D gene TRBD2, 5 bases. V lost 5 bases, J lost 11 bases, and 15 bases lay in between. Germline V lookup: CDR1 DFQATT, CDR2 SNEGSKA (reference sequence). The CDR3 runs 11 residues. The chain's CDR3 is CSALLVGEQYF. The CDR3 coding sequence is TGCAGTGCTTTGCTCGTTGGGGAGCAGTACTTC.

The chain couples TRBV5-1 to TRBJ1-1, with TRBD1 matching over 8 bases. In germline, CDR1 is SGHRS, CDR2 YFSETQ. V dropped 5 bases and J dropped 3; count of bases not matched to a gene: 3. CDR3 length: 13 residues. The DNA for the CDR3 is TGCGCCAGCAGTAGGACAGGGTACACTGAAGCTTTCTTT. It encodes CASSRTGYTEAFF.

The chain joins TRBV5-1 to TRBJ1-3, with D possibly matching TRBD1 (5 bases). Germline CDR1 reads SGHRS; CDR2 reads YFSETQ. There are 14 residues in the CDR3. Trimming shortened V by 0 bases and J by 2 bases, and 6 bases separated the two germline ends. DNA for the CDR3: TGCGCCAGCAGCTTGGCGGGGGCTGGAAACACCATATATTTT. It encodes CASSLAGAGNTIYF.

The genes are TRBV7-2 and TRBJ1-1, with TRBD1 as a possible D gene (5 bases). This CDR3 is 13 amino acids long. V was cut by 5 bases and J by 3 bases, with 10 bases left in between. CDR1 and CDR2 (germline): SGHTA, FQGNSA. In nucleotides, the CDR3 is TGTGCCAGCAGCCTCCAGGGTTACACTGAAGCTTTCTTT. It encodes CASSLQGYTEAFF.

V gene TRBV18 combines with J gene TRBJ2-7, with 9 positions matching TRBD2. V was clipped by 1 base and J by 0 bases; unmatched bases: 1. The germline V gene has CDR1 KGHSH and CDR2 LQKENI. CDR3 length: 15 amino acids. CDR3 sequence: CASSPLAGDSYEQYF. In nucleotides, the CDR3 is TGTGCCAGCTCACCACTAGCGGGAGACTCCTACGAGCAGTACTTC.